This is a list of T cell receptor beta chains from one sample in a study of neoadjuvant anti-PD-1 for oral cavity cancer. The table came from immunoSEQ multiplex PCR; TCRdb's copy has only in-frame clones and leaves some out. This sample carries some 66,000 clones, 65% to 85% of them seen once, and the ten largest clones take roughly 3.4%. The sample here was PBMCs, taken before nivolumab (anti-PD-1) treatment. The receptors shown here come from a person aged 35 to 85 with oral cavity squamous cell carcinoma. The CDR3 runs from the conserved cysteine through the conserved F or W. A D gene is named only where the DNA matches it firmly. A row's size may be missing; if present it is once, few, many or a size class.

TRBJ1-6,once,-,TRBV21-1,TGTGCCAGCAGCAAAGAGTTAGGAAAGAATTCACCCCTCCACTTT,CASSKELGKNSPLHF
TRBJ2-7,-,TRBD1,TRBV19,TGTGCCAGTAGCCGGACCGGGACAGGGGGTTACGAGCAGTACTTC,CASSRTGTGGYEQYF
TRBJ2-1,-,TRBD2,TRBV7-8,TGTGCCAGCAGCCACTCCCCCGGGACTAGCATTCGCTCCTACAATGAGCAGTTCTTC,CASSHSPGTSIRSYNEQFF
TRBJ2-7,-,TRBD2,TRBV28,TGTGCCAGCGGGACTAGCGGTTCCCACGAGCAGTACTTC,CASGTSGSHEQYF
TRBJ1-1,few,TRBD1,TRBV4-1,TGCGCCAGCAGACGCCTGGACAGGGACACTGAAGCTTTCTTT,CASRRLDRDTEAFF
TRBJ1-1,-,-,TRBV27,TGTGCCAGCAGTTGGCGGGGGTATGCTTTCTTT,CASSWRGYAFF
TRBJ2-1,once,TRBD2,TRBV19,TGTGCCAGTAGTTTCGAAGCAGCGGGGGGCTACAATGAGCAGTTCTTC,CASSFEAAGGYNEQFF
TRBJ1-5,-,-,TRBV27,TGTGCCAGCAGTACTAGCAATCAGCCCCAGCATTTT,CASSTSNQPQHF
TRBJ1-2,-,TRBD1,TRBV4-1,TGCGCCAGCAGCCAAGTCTCGACAGGGGCCTATGGCTACACCTTC,CASSQVSTGAYGYTF
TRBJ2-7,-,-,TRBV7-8,TGTGCCAGCAGCGAGTTCGGACAGTTTCCCTACGAGCAGTACTTC,CASSEFGQFPYEQYF
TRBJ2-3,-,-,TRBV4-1,TGCGCCAGCAGCTCACAGGGGACTAGCACAGATACGCAGTATTTT,CASSSQGTSTDTQYF
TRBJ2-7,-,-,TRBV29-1,TGCAGCGCCGCCCCAAACAGGGCCGAGCAGTACTTC,CSAAPNRAEQYF
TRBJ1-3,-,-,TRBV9,TGTGCCAGCAGCGTAGCGGGTTCAGGAAACACCATATATTTT,CASSVAGSGNTIYF
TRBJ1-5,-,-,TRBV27,TGTGCCAGCAGAGGAGGCAATCAGCCCCAGCATTTT,CASRGGNQPQHF
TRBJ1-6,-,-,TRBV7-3,TGTGCCAGCAGCCTGTCCTCCTATAATTCACCCCTCCACTTT,CASSLSSYNSPLHF
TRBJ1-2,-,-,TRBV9,TGTGCCAGCAGCGTAGCTACTGGAGCCCAGGGTGGCTACACCTTC,CASSVATGAQGGYTF
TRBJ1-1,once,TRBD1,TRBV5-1,TGCGCCAGCAGCCAGGGACAGGAGGCGGCTGAAGCTTTCTTT,CASSQGQEAAEAFF
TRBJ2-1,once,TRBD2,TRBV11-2,TGTGCCAGCAGAACTTACTTGGGGGGACTAGCGATGTTCAATGAGCAGTTCTTC,CASRTYLGGLAMFNEQFF
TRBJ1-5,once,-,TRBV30,TGTGCCTGGAGTACGGTCCTTCAGCCCCAGCATTTT,CAWSTVLQPQHF
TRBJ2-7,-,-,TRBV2,TGTGCCAGCAGTGAAGAGCCCATAGGGCAAGACGCCTACGAGCAGTACTTC,CASSEEPIGQDAYEQYF
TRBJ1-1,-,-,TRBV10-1,TGCGCCAGCAGTGACCTAGGAATCGCTGAAGCTTTCTTT,CASSDLGIAEAFF
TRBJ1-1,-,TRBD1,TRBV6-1,TGTGCCAGCAGCGGGACAGGGGTAGGCGCCGCGGAAGCTTTCTTT,CASSGTGVGAAEAFF
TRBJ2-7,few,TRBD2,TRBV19,TGTGCCAGTAGTCCGACTAGCGGGGGTACCTACGAGCAGTACTTC,CASSPTSGGTYEQYF
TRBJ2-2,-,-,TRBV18,TGTGCCAGCTCACCACTTACACAGAACACCGGGGAGCTGTTTTTT,CASSPLTQNTGELFF
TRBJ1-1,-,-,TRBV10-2,TGCGCCAGCCTGACGGATGCGAACACTGAAGCTTTCTTT,CASLTDANTEAFF
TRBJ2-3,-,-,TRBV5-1,TGCGCCAGCAGCTTAGGTGGGACAGATACGCAGTATTTT,CASSLGGTDTQYF
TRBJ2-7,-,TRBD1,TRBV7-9,TGTGCCAGCAGCTCGGGACAGGGGATCACCTACGAGCAGTACTTC,CASSSGQGITYEQYF
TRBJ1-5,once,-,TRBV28,TGTGCCAGCGGAGCGGGGCCCAATAGCAATCAGCCCCAGCATTTT,CASGAGPNSNQPQHF
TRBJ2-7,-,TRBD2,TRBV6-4,TGTGCCAGCAGTGAAAGCCCTAGCGGGAGGGCCTACGAGCAGTACTTC,CASSESPSGRAYEQYF
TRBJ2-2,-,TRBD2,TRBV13,TGTGCCAGCAGCTCACTAGCGGGGGCCCTCACCGGGGAGCTGTTTTTT,CASSSLAGALTGELFF
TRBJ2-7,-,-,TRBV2,TGTGCCAGCAGCGGGGACGGATACGAGCAGTACTTC,CASSGDGYEQYF
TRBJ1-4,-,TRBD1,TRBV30,TGTGCCTGGAGTAACGCAGGGGGTTTTGAAAAACTGTTTTTT,CAWSNAGGFEKLFF
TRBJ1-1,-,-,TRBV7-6,TGTGCCAGCAGCGCCGCGGGTTTGAACACTGAAGCTTTCTTT,CASSAAGLNTEAFF
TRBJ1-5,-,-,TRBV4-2,TGTGCCAGCAGCCACGAGAATCAGCCCCAGCATTTT,CASSHENQPQHF
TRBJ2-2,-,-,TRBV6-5,TGTGCCAGCAGTTCGGGAGCGGTGGGAACCGGGGAGCTGTTTTTT,CASSSGAVGTGELFF
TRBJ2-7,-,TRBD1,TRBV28,TGTGCCAGCAGTTTAACAGGGGTTGGGGAGCAGTACTTC,CASSLTGVGEQYF
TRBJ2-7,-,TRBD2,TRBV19,TGTGCCAGTAGTATTGGCGGGAGGTACGAGCAGTACTTC,CASSIGGRYEQYF
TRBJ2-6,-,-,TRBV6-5,TGTGTCAGCAGTTTCGACTGGGGGCTGGGGGCCAACGTCCTGACTTTC,CVSSFDWGLGANVLTF
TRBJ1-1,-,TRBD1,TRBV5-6,TGTGCCAGCAGCCCCCGGGACAGAGGGACTGAAGCTTTCTTT,CASSPRDRGTEAFF
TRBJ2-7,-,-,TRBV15,TGTGCCACCAGCAGAGGATTTAGCTCCTACGAGCAGTACTTC,CATSRGFSSYEQYF
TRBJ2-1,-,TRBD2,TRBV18,TGTGCCAGCTCACCACCGGGACTAGCGGGAGCGTACAATGAGCAGTTCTTC,CASSPPGLAGAYNEQFF
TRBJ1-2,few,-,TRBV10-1,TGCGCCAGCAGTGAGGGTTTATCCGATATATCCAGCTACACCTTC,CASSEGLSDISSYTF
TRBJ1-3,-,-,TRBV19,TGTGCCAGTAGTATTCGACACCTCTCTGGAAACACCATATATTTT,CASSIRHLSGNTIYF
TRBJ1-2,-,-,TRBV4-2,TGTGCCAGCAGGGCGGAACGTAGCTACACCTTC,CASRAERSYTF
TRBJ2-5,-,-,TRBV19,TGTGCCAGTAGTTACTTCGCCGGGGAGACCCAGTACTTC,CASSYFAGETQYF
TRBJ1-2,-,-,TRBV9,TGTGCCAGCAGCCCGGGTTTGGGGGATGGCTACACCTTC,CASSPGLGDGYTF
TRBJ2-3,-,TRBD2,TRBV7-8,TGTGCCAGCAGCCAAGCGGGAGGACCTGCAGATACGCAGTATTTT,CASSQAGGPADTQYF
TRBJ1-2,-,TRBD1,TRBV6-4,TGTGCCAGCATGGACAGGTTTAAAGCTAACTATGGCTACACCTTC,CASMDRFKANYGYTF
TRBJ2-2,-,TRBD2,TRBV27,TGTGCCAGCAGTGAGCGGGACGGGAACACCGGGGAGCTGTTTTTT,CASSERDGNTGELFF
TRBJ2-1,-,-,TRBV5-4,TGTGCCAGCAGCTTGCGGAGCTCCTACAATGAGCAGTTCTTC,CASSLRSSYNEQFF
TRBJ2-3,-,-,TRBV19,TGTGCCAGTGGGGGGGGGCTCGGAGATACGCAGTATTTT,CASGGGLGDTQYF
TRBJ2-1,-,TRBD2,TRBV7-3,TGTGCCAGCAGCTTCAGCGGGGATGAGCAGTTCTTC,CASSFSGDEQFF
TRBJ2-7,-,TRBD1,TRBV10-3,TGTGCCATCAGGAGAGGACAGGGGGCCTACGAGCAGTACTTC,CAIRRGQGAYEQYF
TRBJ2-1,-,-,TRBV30,TGTGCCTGGACCCGGGACATAGACTACAATGAGCAGTTCTTC,CAWTRDIDYNEQFF
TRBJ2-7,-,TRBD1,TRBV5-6,TGTGCCAGCAGCCAGAACAGGGGGCTCTCCTACGAGCAGTACTTC,CASSQNRGLSYEQYF
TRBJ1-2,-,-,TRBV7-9,TGTGCCAGCAGCTTGGAGGGGAAGAATGGCTACACCTTC,CASSLEGKNGYTF